This note documents a single TCR beta chain sequence. Its antigen remains unidentified. The data were taken from a study of a mutant IDH1 vaccine in newly diagnosed glioma. For the study at large: Vaccinations were initiated 4-6 weeks following radiotherapy alone, or were given together with temozolomide cycles. Sex among treated patients split roughly 62% male, about 40% female; mean age was approximately 41 years. Patients were pretreated with radiotherapy, temozolomide, or both, mostly both.

The time point denotes: week 35, safety follow-up. Every single dose of the vaccine, 300 ug of mutant IDH1 20-mer peptide, came with topical imiquimod. V shed 2 bases and J shed 9 bases, with 11 bases lying between them. This CDR3 is built from 13 residues. The germline V gene encodes CDR1 SGHRS and CDR2 YFSETQ. The protocol was immunoSEQ multiplex PCR, while the TCRdb copy is restricted to in-frame clones and leaves out a portion. Here the sample spans about 64,000 clones, 74% being singletons. The chain is built from TRBV5-1 and TRBJ2-2; D might be TRBD2 (7 bases). The receptor comes from a man aged 50-59 years with glioma. Sequencing was performed on PBMCs, taken from a glioma patient whose treatment included an IDH1 peptide vaccine. The CDR3 loop reads CASSFGGRRELFF. The CDR3 nucleotides read TGCGCCAGCAGCTTCGGGGGGCGGCGGGAGCTGTTTTTT.